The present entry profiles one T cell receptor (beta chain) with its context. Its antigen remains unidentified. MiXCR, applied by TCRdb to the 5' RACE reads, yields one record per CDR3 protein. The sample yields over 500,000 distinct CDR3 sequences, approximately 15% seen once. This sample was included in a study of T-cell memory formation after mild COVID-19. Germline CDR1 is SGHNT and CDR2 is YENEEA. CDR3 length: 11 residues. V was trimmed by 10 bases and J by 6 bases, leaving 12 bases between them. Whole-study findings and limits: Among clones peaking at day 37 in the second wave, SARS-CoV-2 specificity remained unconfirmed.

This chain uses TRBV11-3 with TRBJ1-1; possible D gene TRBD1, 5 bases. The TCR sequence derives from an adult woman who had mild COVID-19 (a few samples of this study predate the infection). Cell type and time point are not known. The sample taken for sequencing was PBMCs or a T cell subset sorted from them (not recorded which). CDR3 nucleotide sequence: TGTGCCACAAGACAGAAGGCTGAAGCTTTCTTT. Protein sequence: CATRQKAEAFF.